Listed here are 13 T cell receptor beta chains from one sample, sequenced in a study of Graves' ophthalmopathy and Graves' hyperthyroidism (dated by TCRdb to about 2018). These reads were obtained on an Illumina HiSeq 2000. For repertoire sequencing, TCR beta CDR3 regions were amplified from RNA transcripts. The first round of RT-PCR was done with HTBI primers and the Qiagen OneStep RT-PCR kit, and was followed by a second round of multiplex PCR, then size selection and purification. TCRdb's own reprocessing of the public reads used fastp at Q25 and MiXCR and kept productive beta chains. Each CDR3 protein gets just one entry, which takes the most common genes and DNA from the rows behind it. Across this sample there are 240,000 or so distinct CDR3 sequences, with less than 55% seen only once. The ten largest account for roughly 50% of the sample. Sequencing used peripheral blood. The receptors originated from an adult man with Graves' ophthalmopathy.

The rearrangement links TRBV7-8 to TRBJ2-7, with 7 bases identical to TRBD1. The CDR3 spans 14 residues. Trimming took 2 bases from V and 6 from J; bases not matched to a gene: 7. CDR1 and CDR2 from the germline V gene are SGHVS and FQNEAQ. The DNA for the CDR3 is TGTGCCAGCAGCTTACTTCGGGACAGTTTCGAGCAGTACTTC. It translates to CASSLLRDSFEQYF.

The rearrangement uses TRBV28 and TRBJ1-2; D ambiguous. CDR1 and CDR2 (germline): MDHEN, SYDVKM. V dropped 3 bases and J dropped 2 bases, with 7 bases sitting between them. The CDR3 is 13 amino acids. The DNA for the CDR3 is TGTGCCAGCAGTTTCGGGGAGAACTATGGCTACACCTTC. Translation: CASSFGENYGYTF.

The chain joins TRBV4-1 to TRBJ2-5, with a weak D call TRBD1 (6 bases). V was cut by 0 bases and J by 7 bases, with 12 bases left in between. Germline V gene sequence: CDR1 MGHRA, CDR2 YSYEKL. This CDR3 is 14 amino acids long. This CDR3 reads CASSQDPPRGTQYF. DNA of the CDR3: TGCGCCAGCAGCCAAGATCCCCCCAGGGGGACCCAGTACTTC.

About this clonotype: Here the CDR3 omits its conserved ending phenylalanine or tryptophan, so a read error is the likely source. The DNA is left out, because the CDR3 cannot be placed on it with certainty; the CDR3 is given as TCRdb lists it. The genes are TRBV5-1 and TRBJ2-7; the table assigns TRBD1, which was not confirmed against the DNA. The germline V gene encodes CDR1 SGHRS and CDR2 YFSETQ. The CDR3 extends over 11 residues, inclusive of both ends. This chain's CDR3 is CASSLTGTSSL.

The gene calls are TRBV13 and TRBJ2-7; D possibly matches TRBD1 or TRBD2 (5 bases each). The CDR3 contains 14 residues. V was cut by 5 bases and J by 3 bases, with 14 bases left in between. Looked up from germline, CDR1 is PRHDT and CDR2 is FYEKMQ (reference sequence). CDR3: CASSPQVGDYEQYF. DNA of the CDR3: TGTGCCAGCAGCCCCCAAGTGGGGGACTACGAGCAGTACTTC.

CDR3 sequence (DNA): TGTGCCAGCAGTGATGTTGGGACAGGGTTCGCCAACTATGGCTACACCTTC. The encoded protein is CASSDVGTGFANYGYTF. J is TRBJ1-2 and V is TRBV2; 9 bases map to TRBD1. The CDR3 extends over 17 amino acids. The V gene end was trimmed by 3 bases and the J gene end by 2 bases; junction bases not matched to a gene: 10. Germline lookup yields CDR1 SNHLY and CDR2 FYNNEI.

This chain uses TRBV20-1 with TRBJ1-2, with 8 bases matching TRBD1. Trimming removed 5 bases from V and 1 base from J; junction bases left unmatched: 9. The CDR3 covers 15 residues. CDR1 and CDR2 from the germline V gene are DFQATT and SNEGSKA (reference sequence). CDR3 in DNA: TGCAGTGCTTCGGACAGGACAGGGCTTAACTATGGCTACACCTTC. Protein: CSASDRTGLNYGYTF.

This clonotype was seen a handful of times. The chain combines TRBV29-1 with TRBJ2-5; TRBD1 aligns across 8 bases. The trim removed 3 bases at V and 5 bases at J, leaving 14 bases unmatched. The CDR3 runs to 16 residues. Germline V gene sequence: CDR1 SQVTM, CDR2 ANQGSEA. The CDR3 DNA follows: TGCAGCGTTGACCCCTTCTCGCAGGGGGCAGGGGAGACCCAGTACTTC. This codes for CSVDPFSQGAGETQYF.

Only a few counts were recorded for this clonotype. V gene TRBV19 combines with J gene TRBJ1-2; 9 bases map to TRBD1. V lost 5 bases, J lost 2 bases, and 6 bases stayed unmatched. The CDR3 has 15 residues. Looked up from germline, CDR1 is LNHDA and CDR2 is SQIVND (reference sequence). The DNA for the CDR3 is TGTGCCAGTAGTGCACAGGGGGCATCGAACTATGGCTACACCTTC. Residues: CASSAQGASNYGYTF.

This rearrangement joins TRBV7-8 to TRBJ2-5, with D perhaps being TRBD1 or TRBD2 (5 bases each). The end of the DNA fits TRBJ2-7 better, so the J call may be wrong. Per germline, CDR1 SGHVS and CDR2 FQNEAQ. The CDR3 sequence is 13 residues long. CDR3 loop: CASTSGPSYEQYF. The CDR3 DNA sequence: TGTGCCAGCACCTCGGGACCTTCCTACGAGCAGTACTTC.

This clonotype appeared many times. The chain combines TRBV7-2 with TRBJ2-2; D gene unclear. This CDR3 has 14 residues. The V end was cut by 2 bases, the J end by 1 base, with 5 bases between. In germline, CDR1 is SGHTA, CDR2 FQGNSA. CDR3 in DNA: TGTGCCAGCAGCTTATACAGGAACACCGGGGAGCTGTTTTTT. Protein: CASSLYRNTGELFF.

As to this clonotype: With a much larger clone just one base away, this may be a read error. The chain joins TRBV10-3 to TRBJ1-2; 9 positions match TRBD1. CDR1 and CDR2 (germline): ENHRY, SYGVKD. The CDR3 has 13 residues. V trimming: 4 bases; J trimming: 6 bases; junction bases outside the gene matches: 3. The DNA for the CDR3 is TGTGCCATCAGTGGAGGGGACAGGGATGGCTACACCTTC. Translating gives CAISGGDRDGYTF.

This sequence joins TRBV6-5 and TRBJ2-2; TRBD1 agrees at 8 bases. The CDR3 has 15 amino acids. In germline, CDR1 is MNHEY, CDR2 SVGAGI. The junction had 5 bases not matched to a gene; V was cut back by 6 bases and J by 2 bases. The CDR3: CASRGQGLNTGELFF. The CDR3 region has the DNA TGTGCCAGCAGAGGACAGGGACTCAACACCGGGGAGCTGTTTTTT.